The 20 T cell receptor beta chains below were found in one sample sequenced in a study of post-analysis software for immune sequencing data. Study-wide results and limits: Patients had higher frequencies than controls of about five TRBV segments, including TRBV5-6, TRBV5-1 and TRBV20-1.

For these TCRs, the target antigens are not known. TCR beta libraries were prepared from cDNA with unique molecular identifiers. TCRdb analysed the PCR reads with MiXCR anew, one entry per CDR3 protein. The repertoire has roughly 580,000 distinct CDR3 sequences, 44% of them found once; the top ten carry more than 1.5%. The sequenced material came from blood. Every receptor here comes from a girl aged 10 to 17 with multiple sclerosis.

V usage is TRBV27 and J usage is TRBJ2-6; 12 bases are a match to TRBD1. This CDR3 is 20 amino acids long. Germline lookup yields CDR1 MNHEY and CDR2 SMNVEV (reference sequence). The V gene end was trimmed by 6 bases and the J gene end by 4 bases; junction bases not matched to a gene: 16. The CDR3 protein is CASSLRRGDRGPVGANVLTF. CDR3 nucleotide sequence: TGTGCCAGCAGCTTAAGGCGGGGGGACAGGGGGCCTGTGGGGGCCAACGTCCTGACTTTC.

Only a few counts were recorded for this clonotype. The chain carries TRBV24-1 and TRBJ2-5; no clear D gene. CDR1 and CDR2 from the germline V gene are KGHDR and SFDVKD. V lost 9 bases to trimming and J lost 13 bases, with 17 bases between them. The CDR3 loop spans 11 amino acids. The CDR3 DNA reads as TGTGCCACCCACCCACACGGGCGTCTGTACTTC. Amino acids: CATHPHGRLYF.

This rearrangement joins TRBV5-6 to TRBJ2-1; 10 positions agree with TRBD2. The germline V gene has CDR1 SGHDT and CDR2 YYEEEE. V dropped 2 bases and J dropped 9; count of bases not matched to a gene: 8. CDR3 length equals 15 residues. CDR3 loop: CASSFTTSGPREQFF. In DNA, the CDR3 is TGTGCCAGCAGCTTCACGACTAGCGGGCCCCGTGAGCAGTTCTTC.

The J gene is TRBJ2-1, the V gene TRBV5-1, with 8 bases matching TRBD2. CDR3 size: 16 residues. Germline values: CDR1 SGHRS, CDR2 YFSETQ. The junction had 10 bases not matched to a gene; V was cut back by 1 base and J by 7 bases. For the CDR3, the DNA is TGCGCCAGCAGCTTGAGTGCCGGACTAGCCTTGAATGAGCAGTTCTTC. This sequence encodes CASSLSAGLALNEQFF.

A few counts support this clonotype. The V call is TRBV7-3, the J call TRBJ2-3; D is perhaps TRBD2 (5 bases). The CDR3 runs 16 residues. The V end was cut by 0 bases, the J end by 2 bases, with 12 bases between. Germline CDR1 and CDR2: SGHTA and FQGTGA. The CDR3 nucleotides are TGTGCCAGCAGCTTAACAGGTGGTCTAGCCACAGATACGCAGTATTTT. It is translated as CASSLTGGLATDTQYF.

The genes are TRBV4-1 and TRBJ1-1, with a tentative D call TRBD1 (6 bases). This CDR3 has 14 amino acids. V was trimmed by 10 bases and J by 1 base, leaving 16 bases between them. Germline V gene lookup returns CDR1 MGHRA and CDR2 YSYEKL. The CDR3 loop reads CATKRPGQNTEAFF. CDR3 DNA: TGCGCCACCAAACGACCGGGACAGAACACTGAAGCTTTCTTT.

V usage is TRBV12-3 or TRBV12-4 and J usage is TRBJ1-4; D gene unclear. Trimming stripped 5 bases from V and 13 bases from J, with 23 bases between. The CDR3 spans 15 residues. The CDR3 sequence: CASSAMQLPGSGLFF. DNA for the CDR3: TGTGCCAGCAGTGCCATGCAGCTCCCGGGGTCGGGACTGTTTTTT.

The chain joins TRBV11-2 to TRBJ2-3, with 10 bases that match TRBD2. The J segment lost 0 bases and the V segment lost 4 bases, leaving 4 bases of the junction unmatched. Germline CDR1 SGHAT, CDR2 FQNNGV. The CDR3 has 16 amino acids. The CDR3 sequence: CASSSTSGYSTDTQYF. CDR3 sequence (DNA): TGTGCCAGCAGCTCGACTAGCGGGTATAGCACAGATACGCAGTATTTT.

The chain has TRBV7-9 and TRBJ2-5; 8 bases fit TRBD1. The J call may not be correct, given that the DNA end is closer to TRBJ2-7. The CDR3 extends over 15 amino acids. Germline CDR1 and CDR2: SEHNR and FQNEAQ (reference sequence). CDR3 residues: CASSLVPGQVYEQYF. In nucleotides, the CDR3 is TGTGCCAGCAGCTTAGTCCCGGGACAGGTTTACGAGCAGTACTTC.

This clonotype was found a few times. The V and J genes are TRBV7-8 and TRBJ2-1; TRBD2 agrees at 7 bases. This CDR3 is built from 14 residues. V shed 5 bases, J shed 10 bases, and the junction held 11 bases outside the gene matches. Germline CDR1 SGHVS, CDR2 FQNEAQ. CDR3 nucleotide sequence: TGTGCCAGCAGCGTCCCGGGACTACCCAAGGAGCAGTTCTTC. It translates to CASSVPGLPKEQFF.

J is TRBJ1-2 and V is TRBV20-1; D possibly corresponds to TRBD1 (5 bases). The CDR3 is made up of 13 amino acids. V was clipped by 4 bases and J by 7 bases, with 16 bases between them. Germline assignment: CDR1 DFQATT and CDR2 SNEGSKA (reference sequence). CDR3 sequence reads: CSATRVNARGYTF. DNA for the CDR3: TGCAGTGCTACCAGGGTTAACGCCCGTGGCTACACCTTC.

The rearrangement joins TRBV20-1 to TRBJ2-5; possible D gene TRBD2, 5 bases. Germline V CDR1 and CDR2: DFQATT, SNEGSKA (reference sequence). V was pared by 0 bases and J by 9 bases, with 17 bases between. CDR3 length: 14 amino acids. CDR3 region: CSARDLGSQKAQYF. In DNA, the CDR3 is TGCAGTGCTAGAGATTTGGGGAGCCAGAAGGCCCAGTACTTC.

This clonotype was found a few times. The J gene is TRBJ2-5, the V gene TRBV20-1; a possible D gene is TRBD1 (5 bases). Germline loops: CDR1 DFQATT, CDR2 SNEGSKA (reference sequence). This CDR3 has 12 amino acids. Trimming cost V 6 bases and J 5 bases, with 13 bases left between them. The CDR3, as DNA: TGCAGTGCGACCCAGGGTTTGGAGACCCAGTACTTC. This gives the protein CSATQGLETQYF.

The chain links TRBV5-1 to TRBJ1-5; 7 nucleotides agree with TRBD1. CDR3 size: 15 residues. Germline V gives CDR1 SGHRS, CDR2 YFSETQ. Germline trimming cut 1 base from V and 3 bases from J; bases unmatched to any gene: 4. CDR3 sequence (DNA): TGCGCCAGCAGCTTGCGGGGACAGCCCAATCAGCCCCAGCATTTT. Translation: CASSLRGQPNQPQHF.

The chain is built from TRBV3-1 and TRBJ2-3, with D hard to call. This CDR3 contains 12 residues. The germline V gene encodes CDR1 LGHDT and CDR2 YNNKEL (reference sequence). Trimming left V 0 bases short and J 5 bases short, with 3 bases between. CDR3 DNA sequence: TGTGCCAGCAGCCAAGATAAAGATACGCAGTATTTT. This encodes CASSQDKDTQYF.

CDR3 in amino acids: CASSLGLARQGAYEQYF. CDR3 coding DNA: TGTGCCAGCAGCTTAGGGCTGGCGAGACAGGGAGCCTACGAGCAGTACTTC. This chain joins TRBV7-2 and TRBJ2-7; TRBD1 agrees at 7 bases. With 1 base clipped from V and 2 bases from J, the junction kept 11 bases outside the gene matches. The CDR3 has 17 amino acids. The germline V gene has CDR1 SGHTA and CDR2 FQGNSA. The complete variable domain, with remaining parts taken from reference TRBV7-2 and TRBJ2-7, reads GAGVSQSPSNKVTEKGKDVELRCDPISGHTALYWYRQSLGQGLEFLIYFQGNSAPDKSGLPSDRFSAERTGGSVSTLTIQRTQQEDSAVYLCASSLGLARQGAYEQYFGPGTRLTVT.

J is TRBJ1-1 and V is TRBV5-1; maybe TRBD1 (5 bases). This CDR3 contains 18 residues. The V end was cut by 4 bases, the J end by 0 bases, with 22 bases between. Germline lookup yields CDR1 SGHRS and CDR2 YFSETQ. The CDR3 reads CASSLRPGTQEMNTEAFF. The CDR3 coding sequence is TGCGCCAGCAGCCTGAGACCTGGGACTCAGGAAATGAACACTGAAGCTTTCTTT.

The chain is built from TRBV5-1 and TRBJ2-6, with 9 bases that match TRBD1. The CDR3 consists of 19 residues. V trimming: 3 bases; J trimming: 0 bases; junction bases outside the gene matches: 10. Germline V lookup: CDR1 SGHRS, CDR2 YFSETQ. The chain's CDR3 is CASSSRAGQGSSGANVLTF. The CDR3 nucleotides read TGCGCCAGCAGCTCAAGAGCGGGACAGGGAAGCTCTGGGGCCAACGTCCTGACTTTC.

This chain joins TRBV4-2 and TRBJ1-1; D remains ambiguous. V was pared by 0 bases and J by 10 bases, with 12 bases between. This CDR3 is built from 13 residues. From germline, CDR1 is LGHNA and CDR2 YNFKEQ. The CDR3 DNA reads as TGTGCCAGCAGCCAAGAGGCACACAATGGAGCTTTCTTT. Protein sequence: CASSQEAHNGAFF.

A note on this clonotype: A much larger clone lies one base from this, so it may be a read error. The chain is built from TRBV7-6 and TRBJ2-5; D may be TRBD1 or TRBD2 (5 bases each). This CDR3 has 15 amino acids. Trimming took 4 bases from V and 2 from J, leaving 14 bases between them. Germline assignment: CDR1 SGHVS and CDR2 FNYEAQ. The CDR3 reads CASSSMGDPQETQYF. CDR3 DNA: TGTGCCAGCAGCTCAATGGGGGATCCTCAAGAGACCCAGTACTTC.